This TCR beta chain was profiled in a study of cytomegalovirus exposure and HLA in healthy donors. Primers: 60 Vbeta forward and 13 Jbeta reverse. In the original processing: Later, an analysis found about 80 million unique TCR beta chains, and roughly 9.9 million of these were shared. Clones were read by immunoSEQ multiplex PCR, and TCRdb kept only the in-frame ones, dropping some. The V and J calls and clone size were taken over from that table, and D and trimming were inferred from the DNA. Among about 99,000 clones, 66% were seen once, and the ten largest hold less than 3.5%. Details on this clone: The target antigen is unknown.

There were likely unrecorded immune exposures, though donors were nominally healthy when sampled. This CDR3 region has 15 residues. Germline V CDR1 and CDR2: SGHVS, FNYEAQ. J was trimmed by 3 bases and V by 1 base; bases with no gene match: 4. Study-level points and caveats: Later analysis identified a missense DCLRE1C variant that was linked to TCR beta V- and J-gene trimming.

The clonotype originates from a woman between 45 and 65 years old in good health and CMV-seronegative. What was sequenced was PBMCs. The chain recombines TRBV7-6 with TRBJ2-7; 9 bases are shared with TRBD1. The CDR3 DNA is TGTGCCAGCAGCTTAGAGCCGGGACAGGGCTACGAGCAGTACTTC. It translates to CASSLEPGQGYEQYF. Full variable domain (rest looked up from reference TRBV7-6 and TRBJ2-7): GAGVSQSPRYKVTKRGQDVALRCDPISGHVSLYWYRQALGQGPEFLTYFNYEAQQDKSGLPNDRFSAERPEGSISTLTIQRTEQRDSAMYRCASSLEPGQGYEQYFGPGTRLTVT.